This is a list of T cell receptor beta chains from one sample in a study of T cells expressing NK-cell markers. TCRdb re-called the 5' RACE reads; one entry per CDR3 protein, DNA not given. The specimen's table records about 160,000 distinct CDR3 sequences. Sample: blood T cells: a sorted CD56 or NKG2C T cell subset, CD4+ or CD8+ T cells, or bulk PBMC T cells (not recorded which). These receptors were taken from a man aged 18 to 70 in good health. Each CDR3 is given with its conserved first and last residue. The order of the fields is CDR3 protein, J gene, V gene.

CDR3: CASSEGPSFSPLHF; J: TRBJ1-6; V: TRBV12-3/TRBV12-4
CDR3: CASSTRVKGTEAFF; J: TRBJ1-1; V: TRBV19
CDR3: CASSAGWSTGELFF; J: TRBJ2-2; V: TRBV2
CDR3: CASSNRVAYTYEQYF; J: TRBJ2-7; V: TRBV6-2/TRBV6-3
CDR3: CASSQEAETGAGNTIYF; J: TRBJ1-3; V: TRBV3-1
CDR3: CASSGDRDYNEQFF; J: TRBJ2-1; V: TRBV28
CDR3: CASSHEGLRNEQFF; J: TRBJ2-1; V: TRBV3-1
CDR3: CASSSGTSVYNEQFF; J: TRBJ2-1; V: TRBV6-5
CDR3: CASSLISGSTDTQYF; J: TRBJ2-3; V: TRBV7-2
CDR3: CASSYSAGGFF; J: TRBJ2-1; V: TRBV6-5
CDR3: CASSPDVSGGDPPYNEQFF; J: TRBJ2-1; V: TRBV28
CDR3: CASSPIRIAGANEQYF; J: TRBJ2-7; V: TRBV4-1
CDR3: CATTPGFNEKLFF; J: TRBJ1-4; V: TRBV7-9
CDR3: CASSPNSLLAGGRQETQYF; J: TRBJ2-5; V: TRBV28
CDR3: CASSEAGRKEETQYF; J: TRBJ2-5; V: TRBV6-1
CDR3: CASSPVGRENTEAFF; J: TRBJ1-1; V: TRBV7-9
CDR3: CASSTNRDQPGEQYF; J: TRBJ2-7; V: TRBV18
CDR3: CASSEHAGTLYTF; J: TRBJ1-2; V: TRBV6-1
CDR3: CASGTAIYEQYF; J: TRBJ2-7; V: TRBV7-8
CDR3: CASRRQGGYSPLHF; J: TRBJ1-6; V: TRBV13
CDR3: CASSLEGPNSPLHF; J: TRBJ1-6; V: TRBV5-6
CDR3: CASSYSSPGELFF; J: TRBJ2-2; V: TRBV7-9
CDR3: CASSQDNSLLGYTF; J: TRBJ1-2; V: TRBV14
CDR3: CSARDSEYSYEQYF; J: TRBJ2-7; V: TRBV20-1
CDR3: CASSALVGDANTGELFF; J: TRBJ2-2; V: TRBV9
CDR3: CASSPGGGFYNEQFF; J: TRBJ2-1; V: TRBV6-1
CDR3: CASSPVGGGSTDTQYF; J: TRBJ2-3; V: TRBV13
CDR3: CASSQDPNTDTQYF; J: TRBJ2-3; V: TRBV3-1
CDR3: CASSLGRSTDTQYF; J: TRBJ2-3; V: TRBV27
CDR3: CASYSGQYNEQFF; J: TRBJ2-1; V: TRBV10-2
CDR3: CASSPRGLADTDTQYF; J: TRBJ2-3; V: TRBV7-6
CDR3: CSADTGITGELFF; J: TRBJ2-2; V: TRBV29-1
CDR3: CASSYFPEQTDTQYF; J: TRBJ2-3; V: TRBV6-5
CDR3: CASSRWGEGGSSNQPQHF; J: TRBJ1-5; V: TRBV11-1
CDR3: CASSPSSRLHTEAFF; J: TRBJ1-1; V: TRBV18
CDR3: CASSIRDPVYGYTF; J: TRBJ1-2; V: TRBV5-6
CDR3: CASSLGDGVGTDTQYF; J: TRBJ2-3; V: TRBV7-9
CDR3: CASSLDTGGAYEQYF; J: TRBJ2-7; V: TRBV7-7
CDR3: CASSLWDREEQPQHF; J: TRBJ1-5; V: TRBV28
CDR3: CASKTSGGSNTGELFF; J: TRBJ2-2; V: TRBV21-1
CDR3: CATSDGTDQYF; J: TRBJ2-7; V: TRBV24-1
CDR3: CASTTGVNTEAFF; J: TRBJ1-1; V: TRBV7-9
CDR3: CATSRDRAGGYYEQYF; J: TRBJ2-7; V: TRBV15
CDR3: CAIRGTLMNTEAFF; J: TRBJ1-1; V: TRBV10-3
CDR3: CASSLGDRVYQDTQYF; J: TRBJ2-3; V: TRBV12-3/TRBV12-4
CDR3: CASSLGVSNGQFF; J: TRBJ2-1; V: TRBV13
CDR3: CASSVLSLETQYF; J: TRBJ2-5; V: TRBV5-8
CDR3: CASSSEYWTRSSGANVLTF; J: TRBJ2-6; V: TRBV11-1
CDR3: CASTSFRGDTEAFF; J: TRBJ1-1; V: TRBV19
CDR3: CASSSLLRDSNEQFF; J: TRBJ2-1; V: TRBV13
CDR3: CATSRVGGQPYYEQYF; J: TRBJ2-7; V: TRBV15
CDR3: CASSPLQGGNIQYF; J: TRBJ2-4; V: TRBV27
CDR3: CAWSGDTDGGTQYF; J: TRBJ2-5; V: TRBV30
CDR3: CASSFSGDTQYF; J: TRBJ2-3; V: TRBV27
CDR3: CSARPRGEKLFF; J: TRBJ1-4; V: TRBV20-1
CDR3: CAISERDGRYEQYF; J: TRBJ2-7; V: TRBV10-3
CDR3: CASSFVGNSNQPQHF; J: TRBJ1-5; V: TRBV28
CDR3: CASSSEIDRVRLYEQYF; J: TRBJ2-7; V: TRBV7-9